The 12 T cell receptor beta chains below come from one sample, sequenced in a study of shared clonotypes between healthy human individuals. Clones were read by immunoSEQ multiplex PCR, and TCRdb kept only the in-frame ones, dropping some. The sample shows roughly 590,000 clones, 95% to 96% of them seen only once. Naive CD8 cells comprised CD45RO-negative, CCR7-positively selected cells, excluding terminally differentiated effector memory CD45RA+ cells. The sample taken for sequencing was naive CD8+ T cells sorted from blood. Receptors originate from a woman under 40 in good health.

The chain recombines TRBV2 with TRBJ2-5; 7 nucleotides align to TRBD1. This CDR3 region has 16 residues. The V and J ends lost 2 bases and 5 bases, in that order; junction bases with no gene match: 11. Germline loops: CDR1 SNHLY, CDR2 FYNNEI. The CDR3 region has the DNA TGTGCCAGCAGTGAACCGGGCAGGGGGTCGAGGGAGACCCAGTACTTC. Its protein is CASSEPGRGSRETQYF.

The CDR3 loop is CASSSLGGPYNEQFF. In DNA, the CDR3 is TGTGCCAGCAGCAGCCTGGGCGGACCATACAATGAGCAGTTCTTC. The rearrangement links TRBV7-8 to TRBJ2-1, with D hard to call. Germline V gene sequence: CDR1 SGHVS, CDR2 FQNEAQ. The V end was cut by 5 bases, the J end by 4 bases, with 15 bases between. This CDR3 spans 15 amino acids.

CDR3 nucleotides: TGTGCCAGCAGGACCTCTGGAAACACCATATATTTT. Amino acid sequence: CASRTSGNTIYF. The chain employs TRBV27 and TRBJ1-3, with D unclear. The CDR3 is made up of 12 amino acids. Per germline, CDR1 MNHEY and CDR2 SMNVEV (reference sequence). Trimming shortened V by 6 bases and J by 0 bases, and 3 bases separated the two germline ends.

The rearrangement uses TRBV9 and TRBJ2-1; 11 bases map to TRBD2. Germline lookup yields CDR1 SGDLS and CDR2 YYNGEE. The V gene end was trimmed by 2 bases and the J gene end by 5 bases; junction bases not matched to a gene: 9. The CDR3 spans 17 residues. The CDR3 loop reads CASSVDPGTSGNNEQFF. The CDR3 DNA reads as TGTGCCAGCAGCGTCGACCCAGGGACTAGCGGAAACAATGAGCAGTTCTTC.

DNA for the CDR3: TGTGCCTGGGACGGCGGTCTGGGGGGAGGCTACACCTTC. Translation gives CAWDGGLGGGYTF. This chain joins TRBV30 and TRBJ1-2; D possibly corresponds to TRBD1 (5 bases). The length of the CDR3 is 13 residues. Germline assignment: CDR1 GTSNPN and CDR2 SVGIG (reference sequence). With 5 bases removed from V and 8 bases from J, the gap between germline ends came to 18 bases.

The rearrangement joins TRBV6-5 to TRBJ2-7; possible D gene TRBD2, 6 bases. The CDR3 has 13 amino acids. Germline CDR1 is MNHEY and CDR2 is SVGAGI. V was clipped by 4 bases and J by 3 bases, with 10 bases between them. CDR3 loop: CASSFGGDYEQYF. The CDR3 coding sequence is TGTGCCAGCAGTTTCGGAGGGGACTACGAGCAGTACTTC.

The chain uses TRBV4-1 and TRBJ1-1; D may be TRBD1 (6 bases). The germline V gene encodes CDR1 MGHRA and CDR2 YSYEKL. The CDR3 runs 15 residues. Trimming took 5 bases from V and 0 from J, leaving 13 bases between them. CDR3 in DNA: TGCGCCAGCAGCGCCCCGGGGGGCATGAACACTGAAGCTTTCTTT. Translated, it gives CASSAPGGMNTEAFF.

This clone was observed a single time. The gene calls are TRBV6-1 and TRBJ2-7; either TRBD1 or TRBD2 may fit D (5 bases each). CDR1 is MNHNS and CDR2 is SASEGT in the germline V gene. CDR3 length: 16 amino acids. V was cut by 2 bases and J by 7 bases, with 21 bases left in between. CDR3 nucleotides: TGTGCCAGCAGTGAATCCCCAGGGAGCGGAGTGGGAGAGCAGTACTTC. Translation: CASSESPGSGVGEQYF.

The rearrangement joins TRBV11-3 to TRBJ2-1; 9 nucleotides align to TRBD2. Germline V gene sequence: CDR1 SGHNT, CDR2 YENEEA. The CDR3 contains 17 residues. Unmatched junction bases numbered 7, after V lost 4 bases and J lost 0 bases. CDR3 in amino acids: CASSSGSGSLSYNEQFF. The CDR3 bases are TGTGCCAGCAGCTCCGGTAGCGGGAGTCTCTCCTACAATGAGCAGTTCTTC.

V and J are TRBV2 and TRBJ1-1, with TRBD1 matching 8 bases. Trimming at V came to 6 bases and at J to 1 base, leaving 10 bases not matched to a gene. Germline-derived CDR1 and CDR2 are SNHLY and FYNNEI. The CDR3 length is 16 residues. The CDR3 region has the DNA TGTGCCAGCAGACTTTCCCACAGGGGGAAGAACACTGAAGCTTTCTTT. Translation gives CASRLSHRGKNTEAFF.

The chain joins TRBV2 to TRBJ2-7, with D uncertain. CDR3 size: 12 residues. Germline loops: CDR1 SNHLY, CDR2 FYNNEI. The ends were cut back, 0 bases at V and 5 bases at J, with 5 bases in the middle. The CDR3 nucleotides read TGTGCCAGCAGTGAAGCTACCCACGAGCAGTACTTC. Protein product: CASSEATHEQYF.

This chain uses TRBV7-9 with TRBJ2-1; 10 nucleotides match TRBD2. CDR1 is SEHNR, CDR2 FQNEAQ, per germline (reference sequence). CDR3 length: 13 amino acids. V dropped 5 bases and J dropped 9; count of bases not matched to a gene: 4. CDR3 nucleotides: TGTGCCAGCAGCCTTAGCGGGAGGAGTGAGCAGTTCTTC. This codes for CASSLSGRSEQFF.